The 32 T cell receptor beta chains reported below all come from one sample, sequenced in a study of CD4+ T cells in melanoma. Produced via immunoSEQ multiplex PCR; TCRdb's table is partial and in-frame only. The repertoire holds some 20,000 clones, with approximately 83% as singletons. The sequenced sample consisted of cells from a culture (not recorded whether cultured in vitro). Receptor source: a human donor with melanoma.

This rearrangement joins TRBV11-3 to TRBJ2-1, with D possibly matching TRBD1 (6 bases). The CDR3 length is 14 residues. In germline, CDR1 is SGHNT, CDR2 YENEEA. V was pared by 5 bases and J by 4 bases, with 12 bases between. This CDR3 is CASSPGDKYNEQFF. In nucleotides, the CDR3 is TGTGCCAGCAGCCCCGGGGACAAATACAATGAGCAGTTCTTC.

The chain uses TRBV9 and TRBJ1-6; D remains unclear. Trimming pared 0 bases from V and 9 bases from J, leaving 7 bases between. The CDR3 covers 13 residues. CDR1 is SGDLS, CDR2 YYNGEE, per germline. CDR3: CASSVVEGSPLHF. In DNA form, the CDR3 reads TGTGCCAGCAGCGTAGTTGAGGGTTCACCCCTCCACTTT. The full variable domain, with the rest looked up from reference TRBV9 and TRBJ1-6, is DSGVTQTPKHLITATGQRVTLRCSPRSGDLSVYWYQQSLDQGLQFLIQYYNGEERAKGNILERFSAQQFPDLHSELNLSSLELGDSALYFCASSVVEGSPLHFGNGTRLTVT.

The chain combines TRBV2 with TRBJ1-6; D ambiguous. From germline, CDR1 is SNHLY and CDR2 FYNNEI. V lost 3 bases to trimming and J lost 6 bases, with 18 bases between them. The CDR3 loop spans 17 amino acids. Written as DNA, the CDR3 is TGTGCCAGCAGTGATCATCATCTGGGCAGACCTAATTCACCCCTCCACTTT. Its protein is CASSDHHLGRPNSPLHF.

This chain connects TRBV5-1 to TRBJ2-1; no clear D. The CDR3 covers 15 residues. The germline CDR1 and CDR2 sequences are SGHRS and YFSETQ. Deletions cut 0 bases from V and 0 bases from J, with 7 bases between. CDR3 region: CASSLVPASYNEQFF. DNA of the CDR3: TGCGCCAGCAGCTTGGTCCCAGCCTCCTACAATGAGCAGTTCTTC.

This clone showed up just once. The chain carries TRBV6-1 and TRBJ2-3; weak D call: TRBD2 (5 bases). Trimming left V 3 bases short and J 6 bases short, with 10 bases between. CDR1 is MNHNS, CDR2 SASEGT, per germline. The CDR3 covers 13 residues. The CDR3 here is CASSERVWDTQYF. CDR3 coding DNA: TGTGCCAGCAGTGAGAGGGTTTGGGATACGCAGTATTTT.

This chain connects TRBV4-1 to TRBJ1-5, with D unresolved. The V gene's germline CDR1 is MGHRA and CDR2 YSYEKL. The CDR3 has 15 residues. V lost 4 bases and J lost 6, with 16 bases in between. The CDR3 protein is CASSPGVPAGQPQHF. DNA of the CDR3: TGCGCCAGCAGCCCTGGGGTCCCGGCCGGTCAGCCCCAGCATTTT.

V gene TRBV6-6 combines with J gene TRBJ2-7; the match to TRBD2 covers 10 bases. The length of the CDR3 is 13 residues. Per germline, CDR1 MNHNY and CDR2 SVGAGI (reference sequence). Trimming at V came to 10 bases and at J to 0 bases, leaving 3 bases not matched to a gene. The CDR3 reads CATSGGASYEQYF. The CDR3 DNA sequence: TGTGCCACGAGCGGGGGGGCCTCCTACGAGCAGTACTTC.

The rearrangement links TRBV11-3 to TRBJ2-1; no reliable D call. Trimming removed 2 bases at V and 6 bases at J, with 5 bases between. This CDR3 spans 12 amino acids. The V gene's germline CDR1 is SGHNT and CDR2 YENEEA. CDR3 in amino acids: CASSLRSNEQFF. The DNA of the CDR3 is TGTGCCAGCAGCTTACGATCCAATGAGCAGTTCTTC.

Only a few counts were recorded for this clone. The CDR3 reads CASARGYRGVNTEAFF. The DNA for the CDR3 is TGCGCCAGCGCTAGGGGATACAGGGGAGTCAACACTGAAGCTTTCTTT. The chain recombines TRBV4-1 with TRBJ1-1; 7 nucleotides match TRBD1. This CDR3 region has 16 residues. CDR1 and CDR2 from the germline V gene are MGHRA and YSYEKL. V was clipped by 8 bases and J by 2 bases; unmatched bases: 14.

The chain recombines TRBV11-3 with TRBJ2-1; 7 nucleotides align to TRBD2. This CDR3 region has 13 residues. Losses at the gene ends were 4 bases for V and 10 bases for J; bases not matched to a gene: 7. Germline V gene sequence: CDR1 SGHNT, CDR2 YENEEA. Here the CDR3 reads CASSWTRGGEQFF. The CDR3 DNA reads TGTGCCAGCAGCTGGACTAGGGGAGGGGAGCAGTTCTTC.

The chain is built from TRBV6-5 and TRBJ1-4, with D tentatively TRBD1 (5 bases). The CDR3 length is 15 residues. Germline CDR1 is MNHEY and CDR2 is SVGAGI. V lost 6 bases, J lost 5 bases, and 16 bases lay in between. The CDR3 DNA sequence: TGTGCCAGCAGCCCCCGGGAGGGGAGCAATGAAAAACTGTTTTTT. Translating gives CASSPREGSNEKLFF.

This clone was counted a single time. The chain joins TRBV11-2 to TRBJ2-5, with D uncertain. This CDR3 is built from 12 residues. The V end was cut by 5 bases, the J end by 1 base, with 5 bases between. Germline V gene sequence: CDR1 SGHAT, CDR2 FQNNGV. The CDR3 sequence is CASSQFQETQYF. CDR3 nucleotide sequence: TGTGCCAGCAGCCAGTTCCAAGAGACCCAGTACTTC.

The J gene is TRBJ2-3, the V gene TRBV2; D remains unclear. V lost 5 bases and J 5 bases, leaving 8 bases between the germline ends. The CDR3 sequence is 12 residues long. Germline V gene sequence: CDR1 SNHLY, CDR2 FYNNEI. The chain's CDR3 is CASSRWGDTQYF. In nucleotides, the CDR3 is TGTGCCAGCAGTAGGTGGGGAGATACGCAGTATTTT.

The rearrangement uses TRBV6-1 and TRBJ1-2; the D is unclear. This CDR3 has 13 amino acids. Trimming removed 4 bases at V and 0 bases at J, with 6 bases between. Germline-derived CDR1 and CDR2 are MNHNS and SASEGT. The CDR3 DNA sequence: TGTGCCAGCAGTGTCAGGTCTAACTATGGCTACACCTTC. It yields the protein CASSVRSNYGYTF.

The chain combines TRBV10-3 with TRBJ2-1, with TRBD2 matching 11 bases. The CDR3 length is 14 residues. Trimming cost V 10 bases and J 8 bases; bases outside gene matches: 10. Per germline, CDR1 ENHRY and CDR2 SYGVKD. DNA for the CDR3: TGTGCCACCGATAGCGGGGGGGCCCTCGATGAGCAGTTCTTC. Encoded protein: CATDSGGALDEQFF.

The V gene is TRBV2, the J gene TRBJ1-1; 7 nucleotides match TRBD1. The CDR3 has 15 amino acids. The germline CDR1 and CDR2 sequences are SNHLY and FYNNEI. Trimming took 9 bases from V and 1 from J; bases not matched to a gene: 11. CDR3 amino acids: CASLTGDTWNTEAFF. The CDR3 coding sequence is TGTGCCAGTCTAACAGGGGACACATGGAACACTGAAGCTTTCTTT.

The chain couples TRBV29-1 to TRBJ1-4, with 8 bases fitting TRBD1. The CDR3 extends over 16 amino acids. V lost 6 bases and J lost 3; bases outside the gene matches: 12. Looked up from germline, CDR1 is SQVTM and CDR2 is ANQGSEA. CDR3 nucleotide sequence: TGCAGCGTATCAGGGGGCGGGGTGCGATCTAATGAAAAACTGTTTTTT. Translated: CSVSGGGVRSNEKLFF.

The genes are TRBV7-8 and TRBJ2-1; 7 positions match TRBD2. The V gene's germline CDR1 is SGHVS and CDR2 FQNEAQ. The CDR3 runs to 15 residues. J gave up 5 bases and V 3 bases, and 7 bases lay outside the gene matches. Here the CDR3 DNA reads TGTGCCAGCAGCTTCGGCCGGACTAGAGACAATGAGCAGTTCTTC. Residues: CASSFGRTRDNEQFF.

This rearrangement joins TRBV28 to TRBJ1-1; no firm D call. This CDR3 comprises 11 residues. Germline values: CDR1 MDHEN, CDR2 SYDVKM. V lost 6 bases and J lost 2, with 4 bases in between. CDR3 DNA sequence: TGTGCCAGCAGACTTAACACTGAAGCTTTCTTT. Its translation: CASRLNTEAFF.

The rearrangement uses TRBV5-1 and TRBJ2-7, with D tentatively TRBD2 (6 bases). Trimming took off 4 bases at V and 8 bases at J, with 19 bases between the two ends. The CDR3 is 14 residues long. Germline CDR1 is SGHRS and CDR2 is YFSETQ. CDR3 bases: TGCGCCAGCAGCCTTCCGGGCCCACGGGGGAAGCAGTACTTC. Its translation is CASSLPGPRGKQYF.

CDR3 bases: TGCGCCAGCAGTGGCCCGGACCTCAACATTCAGTACTTC. Protein sequence: CASSGPDLNIQYF. V usage is TRBV10-2 and J usage is TRBJ2-4, with no clear D. Trimming left V 4 bases short and J 7 bases short, with 11 bases between. CDR1 and CDR2 from the germline V gene are WSHSY and SAAADI. There are 13 residues in the CDR3.

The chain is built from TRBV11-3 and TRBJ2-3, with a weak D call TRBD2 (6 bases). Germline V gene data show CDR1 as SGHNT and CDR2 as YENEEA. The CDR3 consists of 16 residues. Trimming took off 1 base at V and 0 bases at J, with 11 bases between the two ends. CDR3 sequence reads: CASSLAASASTDTQYF. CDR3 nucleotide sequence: TGTGCCAGCAGCTTAGCGGCTAGCGCTAGCACAGATACGCAGTATTTT.

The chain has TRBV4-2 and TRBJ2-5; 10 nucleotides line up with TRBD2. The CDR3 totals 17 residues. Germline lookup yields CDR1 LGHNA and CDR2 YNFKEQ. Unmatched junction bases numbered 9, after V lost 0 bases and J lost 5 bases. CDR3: CASSQDFTSGAGETQYF. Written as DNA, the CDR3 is TGTGCCAGCAGCCAAGATTTCACTAGCGGGGCTGGGGAGACCCAGTACTTC.

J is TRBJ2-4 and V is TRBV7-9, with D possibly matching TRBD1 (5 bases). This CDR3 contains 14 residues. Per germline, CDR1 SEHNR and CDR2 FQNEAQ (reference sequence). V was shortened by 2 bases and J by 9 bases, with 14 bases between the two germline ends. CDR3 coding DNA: TGTGCCAGCAGCTTATTATCAGGGCCGGGCATTCAGTACTTC. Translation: CASSLLSGPGIQYF.

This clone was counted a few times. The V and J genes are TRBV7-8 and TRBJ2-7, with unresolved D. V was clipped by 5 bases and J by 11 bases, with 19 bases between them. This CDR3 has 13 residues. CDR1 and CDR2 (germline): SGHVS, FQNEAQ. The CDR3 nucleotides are TGTGCCAGCAGCCAAATTATGGGTCAGCGCGAGTACTTC. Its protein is CASSQIMGQREYF.

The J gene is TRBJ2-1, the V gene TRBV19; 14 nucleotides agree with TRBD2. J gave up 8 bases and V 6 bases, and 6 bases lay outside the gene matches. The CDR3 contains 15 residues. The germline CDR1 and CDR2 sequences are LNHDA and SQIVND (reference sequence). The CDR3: CASSRTSGGWYEQFF. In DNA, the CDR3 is TGTGCCAGTAGCAGGACTAGCGGGGGGTGGTATGAGCAGTTCTTC.

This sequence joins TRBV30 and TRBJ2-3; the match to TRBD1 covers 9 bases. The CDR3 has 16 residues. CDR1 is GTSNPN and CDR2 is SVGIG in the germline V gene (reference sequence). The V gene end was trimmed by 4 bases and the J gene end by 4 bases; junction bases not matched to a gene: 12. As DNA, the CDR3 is TGTGCCTGGAATAGACGGAGGGACAGGGAGCCAGATACGCAGTATTTT. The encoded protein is CAWNRRRDREPDTQYF.

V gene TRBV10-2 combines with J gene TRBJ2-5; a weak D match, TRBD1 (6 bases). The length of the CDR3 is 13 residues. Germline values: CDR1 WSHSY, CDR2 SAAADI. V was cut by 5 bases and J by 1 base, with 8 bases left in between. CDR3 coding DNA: TGCGCCAGCAGTTGGACAGCCCAAGAGACCCAGTACTTC. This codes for CASSWTAQETQYF.

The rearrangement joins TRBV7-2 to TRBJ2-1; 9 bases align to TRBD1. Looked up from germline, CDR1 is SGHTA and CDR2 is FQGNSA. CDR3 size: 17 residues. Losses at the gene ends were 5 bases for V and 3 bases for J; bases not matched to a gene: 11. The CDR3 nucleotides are TGTGCCAGCAGCCCAGGACAGGGGAGGTCCAACTACAATGAGCAGTTCTTC. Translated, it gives CASSPGQGRSNYNEQFF.

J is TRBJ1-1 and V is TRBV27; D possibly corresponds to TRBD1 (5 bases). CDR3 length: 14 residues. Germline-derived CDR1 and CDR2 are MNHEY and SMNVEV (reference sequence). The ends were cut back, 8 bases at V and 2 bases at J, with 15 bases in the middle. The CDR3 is CASGRDRRNTEAFF. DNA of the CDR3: TGTGCCAGCGGCCGAGACAGACGAAACACTGAAGCTTTCTTT.

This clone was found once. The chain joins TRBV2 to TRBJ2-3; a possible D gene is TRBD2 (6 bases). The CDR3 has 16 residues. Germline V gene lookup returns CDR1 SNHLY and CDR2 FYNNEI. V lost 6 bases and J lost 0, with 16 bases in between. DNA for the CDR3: TGTGCCAGCAGCGGCGGGACTGGATTTAGCACAGATACGCAGTATTTT. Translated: CASSGGTGFSTDTQYF.

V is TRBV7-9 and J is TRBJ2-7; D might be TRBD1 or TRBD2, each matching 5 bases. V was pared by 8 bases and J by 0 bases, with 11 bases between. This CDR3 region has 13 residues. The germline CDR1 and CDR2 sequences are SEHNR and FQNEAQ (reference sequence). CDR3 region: CASGAGTSYEQYF. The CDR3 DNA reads TGTGCCAGCGGAGCCGGGACCTCCTACGAGCAGTACTTC.